This T cell receptor beta chain was profiled in a study of T cells in Graves' hyperthyroidism and ophthalmopathy. Study conclusions and caveats: Before onset, ophthalmopathy was predicted by the model a median around 6 months earlier.

Template material for amplifying TCR beta CDR3 regions consisted of RNA transcripts. A set of HTBI primers served as the primers for a first-round RT-PCR of the TCR CDR3. TCRdb used MiXCR to reprocess the multiplex PCR reads, holding one entry per CDR3 protein. The sample lists fewer than 450,000 distinct CDR3 sequences; about 18% were seen once. This clonotype came up many times. Its cognate antigen is unknown. V was shortened by 2 bases and J by 3 bases, with 7 bases between the two germline ends. The CDR3 totals 13 residues. Germline V lookup: CDR1 MDHEN, CDR2 SYDVKM. The origin of this receptor is a woman younger than 45 with Graves' hyperthyroidism that later progressed to Graves' ophthalmopathy. Sequencing was performed on blood. This chain joins TRBV28 and TRBJ1-2; weak D call: TRBD1 (6 bases). The CDR3 is CASSLQGYYGYTF. The CDR3 region has the DNA TGTGCCAGCAGTTTACAGGGGTACTATGGCTACACCTTC.